This T cell receptor beta chain emerged from a study of shared clonotypes between healthy human individuals (dated by TCRdb to about 2020). General notes on the study: The cohort included a few men and a couple of women between 18 and 49 years of age. Per donor, three plates each were used for CD4 naive and CD4 memory, two for CD8 naive, and one for CD8 memory. The study deeply sequenced blood TCR repertoires of five healthy adults to estimate repertoire size and the extent of clonotype sharing between individuals. Different laboratories and diverse techniques were used to prepare libraries and sequence TCR repertoires, to increase sequencing depth and limit assay-specific biases. Per donor, leukapheresis produced somewhere between about 0.8 and 9 billion PBMCs.

The donors were healthy, HIV-negative adults with no recently reported acute infections or vaccinations. Every donor was a Caucasian adult residing in Nashville, Tennessee, USA. Magnetic negative selection was used to enrich CD4+ T cells, after which naive cells were positively selected on CD45RA and the negative fraction became the memory subset. After blood collection by leukapheresis, PBMCs were isolated using Ficoll-Histopaque density gradient centrifugation and then cryopreserved in the vapor phase of liquid nitrogen. Analytical flow cytometry was used to check the purity and quantity of every magnetically sorted T cell population. From each sorted fraction, genomic DNA was isolated and quantified by UV absorbance on a Nanodrop 2000c. TCR CDR3 regions were amplified from genomic DNA by multiplex PCR using the deep immunoSEQ assay. For each cell subset, the extracted genomic DNA was distributed evenly across all wells of several immunoSEQ 96-well plates, and each plate served as one replicate. Each replicate PCR for sorted subsets received roughly 0.2 ug genomic DNA, equal to tens of thousands of T cell genomes. Purified libraries were measured with a Qubit 3.0 fluorometer, size-checked on a Bioanalyzer 2100, and measured again with the KAPA Library Quantification kit. Every immunoSEQ 96-well plate was sequenced on a separate single-read 150-cycle Illumina NextSeq 550 flow cell. Regarding the original processing steps: Because the immunoSEQ output included only junctional sequences and no quality scores, the filtering could not be the same as the filtering used for full-length reads. To assign V/J genes and CDR3, sequences were annotated against IMGT germline references using PyIR, a Python wrapper for IgBLAST v1.9. Reads were removed for weak V/J assignments (E-value above 1e-6), missing CDR3, stop codons, out-of-frame junctions, or ambiguous translated residues. V3J clonotypes were defined as sequences sharing the same inferred V gene, J gene, and CDR3 amino acid sequence. Percentage overlap between repertoires was computed as shared unique clonotypes divided by the size of the smaller repertoire. Richness of each repertoire was evaluated using RTK rarefaction, the Chao1 estimator, and Recon v2.1 estimates of unobserved clonotypes. For all TCRbeta clonotypes obtained by the gDNA method from a few donors, generation probabilities were computed with OLGA. This immuneACCESS table, as held by TCRdb, lists in-frame sequences with V and J called but not all clones. Of the missing ones, under half trace to an unresolved V gene in checked studies; the others have no known cause. The V and J calls and clone size are taken from that table; D and trimming were inferred from the DNA. This sample has millions of clones in its table, and 85% to 95% of those were observed once. Roughly 0.13% of the sample is held by the ten biggest clonotypes.

CDR1 and CDR2 are drawn from the germline V gene: KGHSH, LQKENI. V and J are truncated by 6 bases and 2 bases respectively, leaving an intervening sequence of 8 bases. The cysteine opens and the phenylalanine closes a CDR3 of 12 amino acids. The entry retains the CDR3 DNA only, 36 bases that are in frame from base 1. Points on this clone: Its antigen is not yet known. The record has no base qualities; no much larger clone is one base away. At the DNA level, this CDR3 is encoded by other sequences in the same sample as well.

What the study reported, not specific to this receptor: Pairwise subsampling indicated that sequencing depth was expected to affect the degree of clonotype sharing among donors. Roughly 5% of naive CD4, 3.5% of naive CD8, 2% to 2.5% of memory CD4, and approximately 0.39% of memory CD8 clonotypes were shared across several donors. The genetic and exposure-history diversity represented was limited by the small number of donors. Sampling was restricted to blood, and TCR repertoires in tissue are likely to differ from TCR repertoires in blood. Estimated clonotype richness was generally larger for naive than for memory subsets. Clonotypes shared by all four sorted-subset donors showed higher generation probabilities than non-shared clonotypes. Incomplete sequencing was indicated by rarefaction of sorted-subset datasets, despite the large sequencing depth.

The source of this sequence is a man aged 18 to 30 in good health. Rearrangement joined TRBV18 to TRBJ2-7; TRBD2 could be the D gene, as 5 bases match. The sample comprised naive CD4+ T cells sorted from blood. Sample cell subset or site, as interpreted from the label and publication: CD45RA+ positively selected. CDR3 sequence: CASSGGTYEQYF. The DNA is as follows: TGTGCCAGCTCTGGAGGAACCTACGAGCAGTACTTC.